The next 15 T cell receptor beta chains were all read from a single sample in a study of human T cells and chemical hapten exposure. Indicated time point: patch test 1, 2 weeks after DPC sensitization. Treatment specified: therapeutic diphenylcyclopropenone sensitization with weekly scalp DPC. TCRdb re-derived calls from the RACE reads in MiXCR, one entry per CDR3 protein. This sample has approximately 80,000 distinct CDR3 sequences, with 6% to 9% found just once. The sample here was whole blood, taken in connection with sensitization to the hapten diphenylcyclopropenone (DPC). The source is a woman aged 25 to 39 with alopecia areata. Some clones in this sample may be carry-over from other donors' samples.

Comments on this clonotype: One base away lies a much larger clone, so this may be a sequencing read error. CDR3 protein: CASSSRGNQPQNF. CDR3 coding DNA: TGTGCCAGCAGCTCCAGGGGGAATCAGCCCCAGAATTTT. V and J are TRBV7-2 and TRBJ1-5; 7 bases are a match to TRBD1. The CDR3 spans 13 residues. The germline CDR1 and CDR2 sequences are SGHTA and FQGNSA. Combining the CDR3 with reference TRBV7-2 and TRBJ1-5 gives the whole variable domain GAGVSQSPSNKVTEKGKDVELRCDPISGHTALYWYRQSLGQGLEFLIYFQGNSAPDKSGLPSDRFSAERTGGSVSTLTIQRTQQEDSAVYLCASSSRGNQPQNFGDGTRLSIL.

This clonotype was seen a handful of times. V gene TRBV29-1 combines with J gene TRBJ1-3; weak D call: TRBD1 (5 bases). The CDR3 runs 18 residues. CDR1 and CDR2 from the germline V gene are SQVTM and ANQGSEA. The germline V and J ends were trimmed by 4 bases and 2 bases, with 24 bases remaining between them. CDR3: CSVVDPDIGAGAGNTIYF. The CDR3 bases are TGCAGCGTTGTGGATCCCGACATAGGGGCCGGGGCTGGAAACACCATATATTTT.

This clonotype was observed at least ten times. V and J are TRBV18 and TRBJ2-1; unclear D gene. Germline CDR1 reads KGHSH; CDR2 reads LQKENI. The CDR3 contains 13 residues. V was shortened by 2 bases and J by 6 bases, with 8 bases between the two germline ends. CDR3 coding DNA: TGTGCCAGCTCACCATCCACGGTCAATGAGCAGTTCTTC. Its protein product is CASSPSTVNEQFF.

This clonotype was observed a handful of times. The CDR3 region has the DNA TGTGCCAGCAGCCTGGGACAGGGTAGGACTGAAGCTTTCTTT. This sequence encodes CASSLGQGRTEAFF. This sequence joins TRBV7-8 and TRBJ1-1; 9 bases match TRBD1. Germline loops: CDR1 SGHVS, CDR2 FQNEAQ. The CDR3 extends over 14 amino acids. After removal of 5 bases from V and 5 bases from J, the junction contained 6 bases not matched to a gene.

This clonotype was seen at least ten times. The CDR3 region is CASSPQPAGVAYEQYF. Written as DNA, the CDR3 is TGTGCCAGCTCACCACAGCCGGCGGGCGTTGCTTACGAGCAGTACTTC. The V gene is TRBV18, the J gene TRBJ2-7, with D perhaps matching TRBD2 (5 bases). This CDR3 comprises 16 residues. CDR1 is KGHSH, CDR2 LQKENI, per germline. Trimming stripped 1 base from V and 4 bases from J, with 17 bases between.

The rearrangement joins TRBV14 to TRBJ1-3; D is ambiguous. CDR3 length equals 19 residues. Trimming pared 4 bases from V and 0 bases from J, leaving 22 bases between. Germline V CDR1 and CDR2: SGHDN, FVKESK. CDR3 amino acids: CASSRTGGGGPFSGNTIYF. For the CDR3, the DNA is TGTGCCAGCAGCCGAACGGGCGGAGGAGGCCCCTTCTCTGGAAACACCATATATTTT.

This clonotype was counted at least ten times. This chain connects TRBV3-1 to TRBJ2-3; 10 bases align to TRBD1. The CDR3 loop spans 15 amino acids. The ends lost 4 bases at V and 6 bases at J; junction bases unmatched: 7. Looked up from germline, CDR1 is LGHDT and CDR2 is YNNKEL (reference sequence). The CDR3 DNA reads TGTGCCAGCAGCCCCTGGGGACAGGGGTCGGATACGCAGTATTTT. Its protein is CASSPWGQGSDTQYF.

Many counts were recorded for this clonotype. The CDR3 loop reads CSVDGSGGGTDTQYF. Written as DNA, the CDR3 is TGCAGCGTTGATGGTAGCGGGGGAGGGACAGATACGCAGTATTTT. The chain joins TRBV29-1 to TRBJ2-3, with TRBD2 matching 9 bases. Germline V gene sequence: CDR1 SQVTM, CDR2 ANQGSEA. CDR3 length: 15 residues. V was pared by 3 bases and J by 3 bases, with 7 bases of the junction left unmatched.

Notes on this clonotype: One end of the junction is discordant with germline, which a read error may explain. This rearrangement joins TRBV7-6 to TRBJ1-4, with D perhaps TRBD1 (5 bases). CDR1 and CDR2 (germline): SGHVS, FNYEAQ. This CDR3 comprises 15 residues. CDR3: CASSFRGTQNEKMFF. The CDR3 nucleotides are TGTGCCAGCAGCTTTCGGGGGACTCAGAATGAAAAAATGTTTTTT.

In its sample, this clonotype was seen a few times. CDR3 protein: CASRRTEVFIEAFF. The CDR3 DNA sequence: TGTGCCAGCAGACGGACAGAGGTGTTTATTGAAGCTTTCTTT. The chain employs TRBV7-9 and TRBJ1-1; D is possibly TRBD1 (6 bases). The CDR3 contains 14 residues. Germline V gives CDR1 SEHNR, CDR2 FQNEAQ (reference sequence). V lost 6 bases, J lost 7 bases, and 18 bases lay in between.

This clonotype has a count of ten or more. CDR3 sequence (DNA): TGTGCCAGCAGTTTAACCGGACGGCTAGGAGACATTCAGTACTTC. Translating gives CASSLTGRLGDIQYF. The chain has TRBV27 and TRBJ2-4; D ambiguous. The CDR3 is 15 amino acids. V lost 2 bases, J lost 8 bases, and 16 bases lay in between. Germline V gives CDR1 MNHEY, CDR2 SMNVEV (reference sequence).

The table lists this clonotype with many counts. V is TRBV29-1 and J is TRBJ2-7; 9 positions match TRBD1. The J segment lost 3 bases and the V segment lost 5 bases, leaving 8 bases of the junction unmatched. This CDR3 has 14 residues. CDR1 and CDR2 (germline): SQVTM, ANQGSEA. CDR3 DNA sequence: TGCAGCGTTCAGATAGGACAGGGGAACTACGAGCAGTACTTC. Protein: CSVQIGQGNYEQYF.

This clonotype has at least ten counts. CDR3 nucleotide sequence: TGTGCCATCAGCTGGACAGGGAGCACAGATACGCAGTATTTT. This gives the protein CAISWTGSTDTQYF. The chain joins TRBV10-3 to TRBJ2-3, with 8 bases fitting TRBD1. Germline trimming cut 6 bases from V and 0 bases from J; bases unmatched to any gene: 2. The CDR3 is 14 residues long. Germline V lookup: CDR1 ENHRY, CDR2 SYGVKD.

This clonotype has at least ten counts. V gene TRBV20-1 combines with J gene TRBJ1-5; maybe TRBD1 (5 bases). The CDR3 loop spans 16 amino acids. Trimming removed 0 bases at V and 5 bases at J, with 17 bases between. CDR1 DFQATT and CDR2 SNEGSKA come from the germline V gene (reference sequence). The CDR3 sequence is CSARDPKQGGDQPQHF. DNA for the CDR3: TGCAGTGCTAGAGATCCCAAGCAGGGAGGGGATCAGCCCCAGCATTTT.

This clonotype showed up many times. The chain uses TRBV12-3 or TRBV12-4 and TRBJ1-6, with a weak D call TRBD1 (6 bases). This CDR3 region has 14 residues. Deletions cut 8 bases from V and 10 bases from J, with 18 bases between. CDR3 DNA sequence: TGTGCCAGCTCGATCAGACAGGCTAGCTCACCCCTCCACTTT. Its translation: CASSIRQASSPLHF.